This TCR beta chain was identified during a study of Ad26.COV2.S vaccination and SARS-CoV-2 variants. A note on this clone: The antigen remains undetermined.

Study results and caveats: Recipients given vaccine exceeded placebo recipients in spike-specific TCR breadth.

Treatment specified: over 15 received Ad26.COV2.S at low or high dose, single or two shots; 5 received placebo; per-sample allocation not given. Following the first vaccine or placebo injection, samples were taken on day 63. Sequencing used immunoSEQ multiplex PCR; TCRdb keeps in-frame clones, though not all of them. The sample has 380,000 or so clones, about four fifths seen once. CDR3 size: 13 residues. V lost 7 bases to trimming and J lost 0 bases, with 7 bases between them. Germline V lookup: CDR1 LNHDA, CDR2 SQIVND (reference sequence). The starting material was peripheral blood, obtained in a trial of Ad26.COV2.S vaccine versus placebo. The chain recombines TRBV19 with TRBJ1-5; D is possibly TRBD1 (5 bases). This clonotype was sampled from a person aged 18-60 years who received the Ad26.COV2.S COVID-19 vaccine or a placebo. CDR3 sequence reads: CASTDSSNQPQHF. The CDR3 coding sequence is TGTGCCAGTACCGACAGTAGCAATCAGCCCCAGCATTTT. The full variable domain, completed using reference TRBV19 and TRBJ1-5, is DGGITQSPKYLFRKEGQNVTLSCEQNLNHDAMYWYRQDPGQGLRLIYYSQIVNDFQKGDIAEGYSVSREKKESFPLTVTSAQKNPTAFYLCASTDSSNQPQHFGDGTRLSIL.